These 2 T cell receptor beta chains share one sample of origin, sequenced in a study of blood T cell repertoires in COVID-19. Profiling relied on immunoSEQ multiplex PCR, and the TCRdb table lists in-frame clones only, not all of them. The repertoire holds roughly 35,000 clones, 78% seen once, with 15% to 20% in the top ten. Sequenced: peripheral blood. The receptor source for this set is a man between 65 and 85 years old with acute or convalescent COVID-19.

This rearrangement joins TRBV2 to TRBJ1-5, with 9 bases that match TRBD1. CDR3 length: 15 residues. Trimming cost V 7 bases and J 1 base; bases outside gene matches: 5. Germline V lookup: CDR1 SNHLY, CDR2 FYNNEI. The chain's CDR3 is CASMGDRASNQPQHF. The CDR3 DNA reads as TGTGCCAGCATGGGGGACAGGGCGAGCAATCAGCCCCAGCATTTT.

The V call is TRBV30, the J call TRBJ1-2; TRBD1 matches 8 bases. The CDR3 contains 13 residues. Germline lookup yields CDR1 GTSNPN and CDR2 SVGIG (reference sequence). V shed 5 bases, J shed 6 bases, and the junction held 8 bases outside the gene matches. The CDR3: CAWGQGSWDGYTF. Here the CDR3 DNA reads TGTGCCTGGGGACAGGGCTCTTGGGATGGCTACACCTTC.